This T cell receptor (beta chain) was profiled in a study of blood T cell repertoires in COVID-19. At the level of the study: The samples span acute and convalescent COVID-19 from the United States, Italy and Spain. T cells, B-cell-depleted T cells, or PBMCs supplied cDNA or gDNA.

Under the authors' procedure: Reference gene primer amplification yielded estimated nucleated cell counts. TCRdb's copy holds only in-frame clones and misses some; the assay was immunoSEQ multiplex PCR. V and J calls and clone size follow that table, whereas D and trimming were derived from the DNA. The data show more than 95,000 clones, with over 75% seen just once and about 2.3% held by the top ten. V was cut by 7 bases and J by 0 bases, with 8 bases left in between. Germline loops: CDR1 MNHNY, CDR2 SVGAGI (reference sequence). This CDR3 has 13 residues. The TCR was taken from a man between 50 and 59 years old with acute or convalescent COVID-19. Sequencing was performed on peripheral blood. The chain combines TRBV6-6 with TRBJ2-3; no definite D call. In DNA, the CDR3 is TGTGCCAGCACCTACTATAGCACAGATACGCAGTATTTT. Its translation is CASTYYSTDTQYF.